The 28 T cell receptor beta chains below all came from one sample that was sequenced in a study of T cells in localized non-small cell lung cancer. Data came from immunoSEQ multiplex PCR; TCRdb stores just in-frame clones and leaves some out. The sample holds about 19,000 clones, 85% to 95% seen once. Here the sequenced sample was peripheral blood, taken before any cancer treatment. Receptors originate from a male donor aged 60 or over with stage I squamous cell lung carcinoma.

The gene calls are TRBV28 and TRBJ1-4, with D tentatively TRBD1 (6 bases). From germline, CDR1 is MDHEN and CDR2 SYDVKM. This CDR3 is built from 13 residues. The V gene lost 8 bases and the J gene lost 7 bases, with 14 bases spanning the gap. CDR3 DNA: TGTGCCAGCGGTAGGGGGAGTCGTGAAAAACTGTTTTTT. It translates to CASGRGSREKLFF.

The rearrangement joins TRBV28 to TRBJ2-7; D unresolved. V was cut by 7 bases and J by 6 bases, with 16 bases left in between. There are 13 residues in the CDR3. Germline V gene data show CDR1 as MDHEN and CDR2 as SYDVKM. CDR3 in DNA: TGTGCCAGCACCCCGTCGGAGTGGAGCGAGCAGTACTTC. This encodes CASTPSEWSEQYF.

This chain joins TRBV5-1 and TRBJ1-1, with D unresolved. Trimming left V 1 base short and J 1 base short, with 8 bases between. Germline values: CDR1 SGHRS, CDR2 YFSETQ. CDR3 length equals 14 residues. CDR3 sequence (DNA): TGCGCCAGCAGCTTGTCATCGGGGAACACTGAAGCTTTCTTT. This sequence encodes CASSLSSGNTEAFF.

The sample holds one count of this clone. This chain uses TRBV30 with TRBJ2-5, with TRBD1 matching over 9 bases. CDR1 and CDR2 (germline): GTSNPN, SVGIG (reference sequence). Unmatched junction bases numbered 6, after V lost 5 bases and J lost 5 bases. The CDR3 contains 13 residues. The CDR3 DNA follows: TGTGCCTGGGGGACAGGGCGGTTTGAGACCCAGTACTTC. This sequence encodes CAWGTGRFETQYF.

V usage is TRBV28 and J usage is TRBJ1-4; D not resolved. Germline-derived CDR1 and CDR2 are MDHEN and SYDVKM. V dropped 4 bases and J dropped 10 bases, with 16 bases sitting between them. This CDR3 region has 14 residues. Here the CDR3 DNA reads TGTGCCAGCAGTTCCCGTATGTTGTCAGTAAAACTGTTTTTT. It translates to CASSSRMLSVKLFF.

The chain couples TRBV4-2 to TRBJ2-2; D is undetermined. This CDR3 has 15 amino acids. Germline values: CDR1 LGHNA, CDR2 YNFKEQ. The ends were cut back, 0 bases at V and 3 bases at J, with 8 bases in the middle. The CDR3 region has the DNA TGTGCCAGCAGCCAAGATTTCACGTACACCGGGGAGCTGTTTTTT. It codes for CASSQDFTYTGELFF.

The DNA of the CDR3 is TGTGCCAGCAGCAAACACAGGGGGCAAGAGACCCAGTACTTC. Translation: CASSKHRGQETQYF. The gene calls are TRBV21-1 and TRBJ2-5; TRBD1 is the table's D call and was not checked against the DNA. TRBV21-1 is labeled a pseudogene. The CDR3 spans 14 residues.

The sample holds one count of this clone. The chain is built from TRBV5-1 and TRBJ2-2; no definite D call. This CDR3 spans 14 amino acids. Germline-derived CDR1 and CDR2 are SGHRS and YFSETQ. V dropped 4 bases and J dropped 4 bases, with 11 bases sitting between them. The CDR3 DNA reads TGCGCCAGCAGCAACGACGGCCTCACCGGGGAGCTGTTTTTT. Translated, it gives CASSNDGLTGELFF.

The rearrangement uses TRBV6-5 and TRBJ1-5; 10 nucleotides align to TRBD1. Trimming at V came to 6 bases and at J to 6 bases, leaving 5 bases not matched to a gene. The germline V gene encodes CDR1 MNHEY and CDR2 SVGAGI. CDR3 length: 14 residues. The CDR3 region has the DNA TGTGCCAGCAGGGGGACAGGGGATACTCAGCCCCAGCATTTT. Its translation is CASRGTGDTQPQHF.

This clone was picked up a small number of times. The rearrangement joins TRBV5-4 to TRBJ2-5, with 7 bases that match TRBD1. V lost 2 bases to trimming and J lost 3 bases; unmatched junction nucleotides: 1. Germline loops: CDR1 SGHNT, CDR2 YYREEE (reference sequence). CDR3 length equals 13 residues. The CDR3 DNA sequence: TGTGCCAGCAGCTTTGACAGGGAAGAGACCCAGTACTTC. Translated: CASSFDREETQYF.

The chain uses TRBV7-2 and TRBJ2-3, with TRBD2 as a possible D gene (6 bases). The CDR3 contains 13 residues. Per the germline V gene, CDR1 is SGHTA and CDR2 is FQGNSA. Trimming took 5 bases from V and 4 from J, leaving 10 bases between them. The CDR3 DNA reads TGTGCCAGCAGCCGCGGGGAGTCAGATACGCAGTATTTT. The encoded protein is CASSRGESDTQYF. The whole variable domain, filled in from reference TRBV7-2 and TRBJ2-3, reads GAGVSQSPSNKVTEKGKDVELRCDPISGHTALYWYRQSLGQGLEFLIYFQGNSAPDKSGLPSDRFSAERTGGSVSTLTIQRTQQEDSAVYLCASSRGESDTQYFGPGTRLTVL.

J is TRBJ2-1 and V is TRBV14; no reliable D call. From germline, CDR1 is SGHDN and CDR2 FVKESK. V lost 6 bases and J 0 bases, leaving 9 bases between the germline ends. This CDR3 contains 14 residues. This CDR3 reads CASSGSFSYNEQFF. The CDR3 nucleotides read TGTGCCAGCAGTGGATCCTTCTCCTACAATGAGCAGTTCTTC.

The V gene is TRBV5-1, the J gene TRBJ2-3, with a weak D call TRBD2 (6 bases). The germline V gene encodes CDR1 SGHRS and CDR2 YFSETQ. Trimming left V 6 bases short and J 0 bases short, with 11 bases between. The CDR3 extends over 14 amino acids. In DNA form, the CDR3 reads TGCGCCAGCAAGGAGGGGACTAGCACAGATACGCAGTATTTT. This translates into CASKEGTSTDTQYF.

The rearrangement joins TRBV20-1 to TRBJ2-7, with TRBD2 as a possible D gene (6 bases). V gave up 5 bases and J gave up 3 bases, with 8 bases separating them. This CDR3 is built from 11 residues. Germline CDR1 and CDR2: DFQATT and SNEGSKA (reference sequence). In nucleotides, the CDR3 is TGCAGTGCTCCGGGGGACTACGAGCAGTACTTC. Its translation is CSAPGDYEQYF.

V usage is TRBV5-1 and J usage is TRBJ2-3; D may match TRBD1 or TRBD2 (5 bases each). V lost 4 bases and J 5 bases, leaving 11 bases between the germline ends. The CDR3 extends over 13 amino acids. Per germline, CDR1 SGHRS and CDR2 YFSETQ. This chain's CDR3 is CASSLRDEDTQYF. The CDR3 DNA follows: TGCGCCAGCAGCCTGAGGGACGAAGATACGCAGTATTTT.

The chain recombines TRBV6-5 with TRBJ2-7; D is ambiguous. Trimming left V 6 bases short and J 1 base short, with 16 bases between. The CDR3 is made up of 15 amino acids. Germline V gene sequence: CDR1 MNHEY, CDR2 SVGAGI. CDR3 DNA sequence: TGTGCCAGCAGAGTCGACATGTCCCTTTCCTACGAGCAGTACTTC. Translation gives CASRVDMSLSYEQYF.

This chain uses TRBV6-5 with TRBJ2-1, with D possibly matching TRBD1 (6 bases). Germline CDR1 and CDR2: MNHEY and SVGAGI. The CDR3 is 14 amino acids. V lost 7 bases and J lost 0, with 10 bases in between. The CDR3 spells CASTLQGSYNEQFF. The CDR3 DNA follows: TGTGCCAGCACCTTACAGGGCTCCTACAATGAGCAGTTCTTC.

The chain has TRBV7-2 and TRBJ2-3; D unresolved. The CDR3 runs 12 residues. Trimming shortened V by 2 bases and J by 4 bases, and 4 bases separated the two germline ends. Per the germline V gene, CDR1 is SGHTA and CDR2 is FQGNSA. This CDR3 is CASSLYPDTQYF. In DNA, the CDR3 is TGTGCCAGCAGCTTATACCCAGATACGCAGTATTTT.

V and J are TRBV7-2 and TRBJ2-3, with D unclear. The CDR3 covers 16 residues. V dropped 1 base and J dropped 4 bases, with 15 bases sitting between them. Looked up from germline, CDR1 is SGHTA and CDR2 is FQGNSA. CDR3 loop: CASSLDGPGTSDTQYF. The CDR3 DNA reads TGTGCCAGCAGCTTAGACGGGCCTGGAACCTCAGATACGCAGTATTTT.

V gene TRBV7-6 combines with J gene TRBJ2-1; 9 positions match TRBD2. The germline V gene encodes CDR1 SGHVS and CDR2 FNYEAQ. The trim removed 1 base at V and 0 bases at J, leaving 1 base unmatched. This CDR3 is built from 16 residues. CDR3 amino acids: CASSLGLADSYNEQFF. The CDR3 nucleotides read TGTGCCAGCAGCTTAGGACTAGCGGACTCCTACAATGAGCAGTTCTTC.

The chain carries TRBV5-1 and TRBJ1-2, with D maybe TRBD1 (5 bases). Germline V lookup: CDR1 SGHRS, CDR2 YFSETQ. The CDR3 contains 12 residues. V was clipped by 4 bases and J by 6 bases, with 10 bases between them. The CDR3 DNA reads as TGCGCCAGCAGCGATTCAGGGCATGGCTACACCTTC. Translated: CASSDSGHGYTF.

The chain links TRBV7-2 to TRBJ2-2, with D possibly matching TRBD1 (6 bases). V lost 2 bases to trimming and J lost 6 bases, with 19 bases between them. CDR1 SGHTA and CDR2 FQGNSA come from the germline V gene. This CDR3 region has 17 residues. CDR3 in DNA: TGTGCCAGCAGCTTACACCACTCGTTACAGGGTTCCGGGGAGCTGTTTTTT. Encoded protein: CASSLHHSLQGSGELFF.

The chain links TRBV11-2 to TRBJ2-7; a weak D match, TRBD2 (7 bases). CDR1 and CDR2 from the germline V gene are SGHAT and FQNNGV. This CDR3 spans 12 amino acids. V shed 5 bases and J shed 6 bases, with 11 bases lying between them. The CDR3 DNA follows: TGTGCCAGCAGCAAGGGGGGGCTCGAGCAGTACTTC. Translating it yields CASSKGGLEQYF.

As DNA, the CDR3 is TGTGCCAGCAGCTCTACAACCGCCTACGAGCAGTACTTC. Protein: CASSSTTAYEQYF. The chain combines TRBV13 with TRBJ2-7; D uncertain. Trimming pared 4 bases from V and 2 bases from J, leaving 9 bases between. This CDR3 comprises 13 residues. Germline CDR1 reads PRHDT; CDR2 reads FYEKMQ (reference sequence). Filled out from reference TRBV13 and TRBJ2-7, the complete variable domain reads AAGVIQSPRHLIKEKRETATLKCYPIPRHDTVYWYQQGPGQDPQFLISFYEKMQSDKGSIPDRFSAQQFSDYHSELNMSSLELGDSALYFCASSSTTAYEQYFGPGTRLTVT.

The chain links TRBV7-2 to TRBJ2-3; the D is unclear. CDR3 length equals 14 residues. CDR1 is SGHTA and CDR2 is FQGNSA in the germline V gene. V lost 3 bases, J lost 2 bases, and 9 bases lay in between. CDR3 DNA: TGTGCCAGCAGCTTCTGGGGAATCACAGATACGCAGTATTTT. Translation: CASSFWGITDTQYF.

This rearrangement joins TRBV28 to TRBJ2-3; D not certain. The germline gives CDR1 MDHEN, CDR2 SYDVKM. Trimming shortened V by 7 bases and J by 1 base, and 6 bases separated the two germline ends. This CDR3 has 12 amino acids. In nucleotides, the CDR3 is TGTGCCAGCAACTCCGGCACAGATACGCAGTATTTT. Translating it yields CASNSGTDTQYF.

In the case of this clone: This sample includes further DNA sequences coding for the same CDR3. The rearrangement joins TRBV25-1 to TRBJ1-5; D not certain. Trimming took 5 bases from V and 4 from J, leaving 6 bases between them. CDR3 size: 12 residues. CDR1 is MGHDK, CDR2 SYGVNS, per germline. DNA for the CDR3: TGTGCCAGCAGTTGGGGAAATCAGCCCCAGCATTTT. This codes for CASSWGNQPQHF.

The chain combines TRBV28 with TRBJ2-7, with 7 bases fitting TRBD2. CDR1 is MDHEN and CDR2 is SYDVKM in the germline V gene. Trimming removed 2 bases from V and 3 bases from J; junction bases left unmatched: 4. CDR3 length: 14 residues. CDR3 in amino acids: CASSLGGTNYEQYF. The CDR3 DNA reads as TGTGCCAGCAGTTTAGGGGGGACTAACTACGAGCAGTACTTC.